These 11 T cell receptor beta chains share one sample of origin, sequenced in a study of shared clonotypes between healthy human individuals. It was CD45RO-negative cells, positively selected for CCR7, that made up naive CD8 cells, with terminally differentiated effector memory CD45RA+ cells excluded. Assay: immunoSEQ multiplex PCR; the TCRdb copy retains only in-frame clones and omits some. The repertoire holds about 550,000 clones, with nearly 97% as singletons. Sample: naive CD8+ T cells sorted from blood. Receptors originate from a woman aged 25-40 years in good health.

This rearrangement joins TRBV28 to TRBJ1-1; a possible D gene is TRBD1 (6 bases). The V end was cut by 4 bases, the J end by 10 bases, with 13 bases between. The CDR3 length is 12 residues. Germline V lookup: CDR1 MDHEN, CDR2 SYDVKM. CDR3 residues: CASSSWGAVAFF. CDR3 nucleotide sequence: TGTGCCAGCAGTTCGTGGGGGGCGGTAGCTTTCTTT. Full variable domain (rest looked up from reference TRBV28 and TRBJ1-1): DVKVTQSSRYLVKRTGEKVFLECVQDMDHENMFWYRQDPGLGLRLIYFSYDVKMKEKGDIPEGYSVSREKKERFSLILESASTNQTSMYLCASSSWGAVAFFGQGTRLTVV.

This clone was counted once. This chain joins TRBV2 and TRBJ2-1; D perhaps matches TRBD1 (6 bases). V lost 8 bases to trimming and J lost 2 bases, with 19 bases between them. CDR3 length: 16 residues. Germline loops: CDR1 SNHLY, CDR2 FYNNEI. The CDR3 DNA reads TGTGCCAGCGCCCAATACCGGGACACTACCTACAATGAGCAGTTCTTC. It specifies CASAQYRDTTYNEQFF.

On this clone itself: The sample carries other DNA sequences with the same CDR3. The rearrangement links TRBV7-8 to TRBJ2-1; no definite D call. This CDR3 comprises 13 residues. The germline V and J ends were trimmed by 1 base and 3 bases, with 4 bases remaining between them. Germline V lookup: CDR1 SGHVS, CDR2 FQNEAQ. The CDR3 coding sequence is TGTGCCAGCAGCTTAGGTCTCTACAATGAGCAGTTCTTC. Its protein product is CASSLGLYNEQFF.

This chain uses TRBV11-1 with TRBJ2-3; 15 bases are a match to TRBD2. The junction had 3 bases not matched to a gene; V was cut back by 5 bases and J by 6 bases. There are 15 residues in the CDR3. CDR1 SGHAT and CDR2 FQDESV come from the germline V gene (reference sequence). The CDR3 region has the DNA TGTGCCAGCAGCCGGACTAGCGGGAGGGTGGATACGCAGTATTTT. It encodes CASSRTSGRVDTQYF. Using reference TRBV11-1 and TRBJ2-3 for the parts outside the CDR3, the full variable domain is EAEVAQSPRYKITEKSQAVAFWCDPISGHATLYWYRQILGQGPELLVQFQDESVVDDSQLPKDRFSAERLKGVDSTLKIQPAELGDSAMYLCASSRTSGRVDTQYFGPGTRLTVL.

Note on this clone: Distinct nucleotide sequences in the sample also encode this CDR3. This sequence joins TRBV27 and TRBJ2-1; 10 nucleotides align to TRBD2. The V gene's germline CDR1 is MNHEY and CDR2 SMNVEV (reference sequence). The CDR3 extends over 15 amino acids. V shed 3 bases, J shed 2 bases, and the junction held 1 base outside the gene matches. The CDR3 loop is CASSLLAGAYNEQFF. CDR3 nucleotides: TGTGCCAGCAGTTTGCTAGCGGGAGCCTACAATGAGCAGTTCTTC.

The V and J genes are TRBV2 and TRBJ2-7, with D maybe TRBD2 (6 bases). Trimming cost V 1 base and J 0 bases, with 13 bases left between them. CDR1 and CDR2 (germline): SNHLY, FYNNEI. The CDR3 extends over 16 amino acids. The CDR3 spells CASSEGLASSSYEQYF. The CDR3 DNA sequence: TGTGCCAGCAGTGAAGGGCTAGCGAGTAGCTCCTACGAGCAGTACTTC.

The rearrangement uses TRBV28 and TRBJ1-4; D remains unclear. The CDR3 contains 12 residues. V dropped 5 bases and J dropped 7 bases, with 8 bases sitting between them. The V gene's germline CDR1 is MDHEN and CDR2 SYDVKM. This CDR3 reads CASSGWAEKLFF. CDR3 DNA: TGTGCCAGCAGTGGATGGGCTGAAAAACTGTTTTTT.

This rearrangement joins TRBV4-2 to TRBJ2-7, with unresolved D. CDR3 length equals 14 residues. Trimming removed 0 bases from V and 2 bases from J, with 8 bases in between. From germline, CDR1 is LGHNA and CDR2 YNFKEQ. CDR3 residues: CASSQDLGAYEQYF. The DNA for the CDR3 is TGTGCCAGCAGCCAAGATCTTGGGGCCTACGAGCAGTACTTC.

The rearrangement uses TRBV7-8 and TRBJ2-3, with 11 bases matching TRBD2. Germline trimming cut 5 bases from V and 5 bases from J; bases unmatched to any gene: 9. The CDR3 totals 16 residues. The germline V gene encodes CDR1 SGHVS and CDR2 FQNEAQ. The CDR3: CASSKSLAGVVDTQYF. CDR3 bases: TGTGCCAGCAGCAAATCACTAGCGGGAGTTGTAGATACGCAGTATTTT. Drawing the rest from reference TRBV7-8 and TRBJ2-3, the complete variable domain is GAGVSQSPRYKVAKRGQDVALRCDPISGHVSLFWYQQALGQGPEFLTYFQNEAQLDKSGLPSDRFFAERPEGSVSTLKIQRTQQEDSAVYLCASSKSLAGVVDTQYFGPGTRLTVL.

V is TRBV5-5 and J is TRBJ2-7, with 7 positions matching TRBD1. CDR3 length: 15 amino acids. Unmatched junction bases numbered 11, after V lost 4 bases and J lost 4 bases. Germline assignment: CDR1 SGHKS and CDR2 YYEKEE (reference sequence). The CDR3 nucleotides are TGTGCCAGCAGCAAACAAGCCGGGACAGAGTACGAGCAGTACTTC. Its translation is CASSKQAGTEYEQYF.

This clone was recorded only once. The CDR3 DNA reads TGTGCCAACCACCCGACAGGGAACACTGAAGCTTTCTTT. Translated: CANHPTGNTEAFF. V gene TRBV6-1 combines with J gene TRBJ1-1; a possible D gene is TRBD1 (6 bases). This CDR3 spans 13 amino acids. Germline V gene data show CDR1 as MNHNS and CDR2 as SASEGT. The V gene lost 10 bases and the J gene lost 1 base, with 13 bases spanning the gap.